Listed here are 9 T cell receptor beta chains from one sample, sequenced in a study of OX40 agonist ivuxolimab in advanced cancers. Clones were read by immunoSEQ multiplex PCR, and TCRdb kept only the in-frame ones, dropping some. Of over 45,000 clones listed, less than 85% are singletons. This sample comprised CD4+ or CD8+ T cells sorted from blood, obtained in a trial of the OX40 agonist ivuxolimab. These receptors came from an adult with an advanced solid tumor such as melanoma, head and neck, liver or kidney cancer.

The chain couples TRBV7-2 to TRBJ1-3; no reliable D call. Trimming left V 0 bases short and J 2 bases short, with 2 bases between. The CDR3 spans 13 residues. Germline-derived CDR1 and CDR2 are SGHTA and FQGNSA. CDR3 protein: CASSLAAGNTIYF. The DNA for the CDR3 is TGTGCCAGCAGCTTAGCCGCTGGAAACACCATATATTTT.

This clone was seen more than once but under ten times. This sequence joins TRBV7-9 and TRBJ1-6; D call uncertain. The CDR3 has 12 residues. Trimming shortened V by 7 bases and J by 9 bases, and 10 bases separated the two germline ends. The germline CDR1 and CDR2 sequences are SEHNR and FQNEAQ (reference sequence). The DNA of the CDR3 is TGTGCCAGCAACAGAATGTTTTCACCCCTCCACTTT. Translating gives CASNRMFSPLHF.

The chain links TRBV7-2 to TRBJ1-1; D is ambiguous. The CDR3 extends over 12 amino acids. CDR1 and CDR2 (germline): SGHTA, FQGNSA. The V and J ends lost 2 bases and 5 bases respectively, with 6 bases between them. The CDR3 reads CASSLRGTEAFF. The DNA of the CDR3 is TGTGCCAGCAGCTTAAGAGGGACTGAAGCTTTCTTT.

This sequence joins TRBV2 and TRBJ2-6; D not resolved. Per germline, CDR1 SNHLY and CDR2 FYNNEI. The V and J ends lost 4 bases and 3 bases respectively, with 10 bases between them. CDR3 length: 15 residues. CDR3 bases: TGTGCCAGCAGTGCTCCACGCTTTGGGGCCAACGTCCTGACTTTC. This codes for CASSAPRFGANVLTF.

The CDR3 DNA reads TGTGCCAGTGAGGACAGGGGGAAGCATGGCTACACCTTC. Amino acids: CASEDRGKHGYTF. The rearrangement uses TRBV5-4 and TRBJ1-2; 10 bases agree with TRBD1. CDR3 length: 13 residues. V was pared by 8 bases and J by 6 bases, with 7 bases of the junction left unmatched. Germline assignment: CDR1 SGHNT and CDR2 YYREEE (reference sequence). The full variable domain, with the rest looked up from reference TRBV5-4 and TRBJ1-2, is ETGVTQSPTHLIKTRGQQVTLRCSSQSGHNTVSWYQQALGQGPQFIFQYYREEENGRGNFPPRFSGLQFPNYSSELNVNALELDDSALYLCASEDRGKHGYTFGSGTRLTVV.

V gene TRBV10-3 combines with J gene TRBJ2-5; D could derive from TRBD1 or TRBD2 (6 bases each). V shed 8 bases and J shed 2 bases, with 12 bases lying between them. Germline V CDR1 and CDR2: ENHRY, SYGVKD. This CDR3 spans 13 amino acids. The CDR3 coding sequence is TGTGCCATCGGGGGCGCGGGGCAAGAGACCCAGTACTTC. Translating gives CAIGGAGQETQYF.

This clone has just a few counts. The V and J genes are TRBV19 and TRBJ1-5; D not resolved. CDR1 is LNHDA and CDR2 is SQIVND in the germline V gene (reference sequence). Trimming stripped 5 bases from V and 0 bases from J, with 8 bases between. CDR3 length: 14 amino acids. In nucleotides, the CDR3 is TGTGCCAGTAGTCCCAACTATAGCAATCAGCCCCAGCATTTT. Its translation: CASSPNYSNQPQHF.

This clone was detected once. The sample holds other DNA sequences that translate to the same CDR3. This rearrangement joins TRBV4-1 to TRBJ2-2, with 8 nucleotides matching TRBD2. CDR1 and CDR2 (germline): MGHRA, YSYEKL. The trim removed 1 base at V and 5 bases at J, leaving 9 bases unmatched. CDR3 length: 17 amino acids. In DNA form, the CDR3 reads TGCGCCAGCAGCCAAGCTAAGTCGTCGGGAGGGACCGGGGAGCTGTTTTTT. This gives the protein CASSQAKSSGGTGELFF.

This clone is a singleton in its sample. Here the CDR3 DNA reads TGTGCCAGCAGCTTAATCGCTAGCGGGAGGGGGCAGTTCTTC. Amino acids: CASSLIASGRGQFF. V and J are TRBV7-8 and TRBJ2-1; 12 positions match TRBD2. CDR1 is SGHVS and CDR2 is FQNEAQ in the germline V gene. The CDR3 spans 14 residues. The V and J ends lost 2 bases and 12 bases, in that order; junction bases with no gene match: 5. The full variable domain, rest sourced from reference TRBV7-8 and TRBJ2-1, is GAGVSQSPRYKVAKRGQDVALRCDPISGHVSLFWYQQALGQGPEFLTYFQNEAQLDKSGLPSDRFFAERPEGSVSTLKIQRTQQEDSAVYLCASSLIASGRGQFFGPGTRLTVL.